This T cell receptor (beta chain) came from a study of T cell clones after liver transplantation. The method was immunoSEQ multiplex PCR; TCRdb's version includes in-frame clones alone and lacks a portion of them. In the table there are tens of thousands of clones, around 70% of which are singletons. The length of the CDR3 is 17 residues. Germline V CDR1 and CDR2: SGHAT, FQDESV (reference sequence). The V gene lost 1 base and the J gene lost 0 bases, with 12 bases spanning the gap. This chain joins TRBV11-1 and TRBJ1-4; no firm D call. This receptor was identified in a human patient who received a liver transplant. Certain T cells may be donor cells from the graft. Sequencing was performed on CD4+ T cells from blood, taken at the 22-month timepoint. The CDR3 protein is CASSLGGSTSTNEKLFF. For the CDR3, the DNA is TGTGCCAGCAGCTTAGGAGGATCCACTTCAACTAATGAAAAACTGTTTTTT.